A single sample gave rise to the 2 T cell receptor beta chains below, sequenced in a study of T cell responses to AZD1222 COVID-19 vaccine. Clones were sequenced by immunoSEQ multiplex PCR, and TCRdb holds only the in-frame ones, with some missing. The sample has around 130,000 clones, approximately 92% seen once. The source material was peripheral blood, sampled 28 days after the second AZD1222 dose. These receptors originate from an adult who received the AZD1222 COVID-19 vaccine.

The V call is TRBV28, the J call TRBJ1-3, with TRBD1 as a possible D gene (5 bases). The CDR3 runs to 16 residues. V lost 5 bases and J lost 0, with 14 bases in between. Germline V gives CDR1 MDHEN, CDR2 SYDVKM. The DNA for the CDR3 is TGTGCCAGCAGTCCAATAATGGGACGCTCTGGAAACACCATATATTTT. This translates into CASSPIMGRSGNTIYF.

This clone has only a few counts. The CDR3 DNA is TGTGCCAGCAGTTCAGCGGAACAAGAGACCCAGTACTTC. This translates into CASSSAEQETQYF. This chain uses TRBV6-2 or TRBV6-3 with TRBJ2-5; a weak D match, TRBD2 (5 bases). V lost 4 bases to trimming and J lost 2 bases, with 8 bases between them. The CDR3 length is 13 residues. Germline CDR1 MNHEY, CDR2 SVGEGT.